This T cell receptor (beta chain) appears in the sequencing data of a study of regulatory T cells in long-lasting Graves disease. The time point is: newly diagnosed GD, antithyroid drugs for less than 3 months. The authors made the TCR library using RNA they extracted from PBMCs. Study outcomes and limitations: New patients shared 750 to 1,000 public clonotypes, and persistent patients shared more, with about 2,700. Reduced TCR diversity was observed in persistent Graves' patients versus newly diagnosed patients.

According to the study, TCR beta libraries were built with iRepertoire HTBI primers and CDR3-region Arm-PCR. TCRdb reanalysed the multiplex PCR reads using MiXCR and keeps one entry per CDR3 protein. The sample lists around 400,000 distinct CDR3 sequences, 15% to 17% occurring once. This clonotype showed up many times. The antigen remains undetermined. From germline, CDR1 is SEHNR and CDR2 FQNEAQ (reference sequence). The CDR3 sequence is 16 residues long. V lost 4 bases and J lost 4; bases outside the gene matches: 5. Sequenced material: peripheral blood mononuclear cells (PBMCs), taken at new diagnosis, from a patient treated with antithyroid drugs. The rearrangement uses TRBV7-9 and TRBJ2-3; TRBD2 aligns across 13 bases. The TCR was taken from a female donor with Graves disease. The chain's CDR3 is CASSSWTSGGPDTQYF. The CDR3 DNA follows: TGTGCCAGCAGCTCCTGGACTAGCGGGGGCCCAGATACGCAGTATTTT.